The 3 T cell receptor beta chains in this list originate from one sample, sequenced in a study of blood T cells in healthy people across ages. Then a second PCR, running roughly 7 to 11 cycles, was carried out with a sample-barcoded 5' primer and a J-beta primer mix. TCRdb fed the 5' RACE reads into MiXCR, producing one record per CDR3 protein. The data hold over 1,500,000 distinct CDR3 sequences, with roughly 50% observed a single time. Sequenced: blood. All receptors derive from a middle-aged woman in good health.

This clonotype appeared a few times. The rearrangement uses TRBV20-1 and TRBJ2-1; the D gene is possibly TRBD2 (6 bases). The V gene lost 5 bases and the J gene lost 7 bases, with 18 bases spanning the gap. Per germline, CDR1 DFQATT and CDR2 SNEGSKA (reference sequence). The CDR3 has 14 amino acids. The CDR3 coding sequence is TGCAGTGCTCTAATTAGCGGACGCAGGAATGAGCAGTTCTTC. The encoded protein is CSALISGRRNEQFF.

In this sample, this clonotype turned up a few times. This chain connects TRBV29-1 to TRBJ1-2, with D maybe TRBD1 (5 bases). V lost 1 base to trimming and J lost 2 bases, with 20 bases between them. Germline V CDR1 and CDR2: SQVTM, ANQGSEA. The CDR3 consists of 17 residues. The CDR3 sequence is CSVEAWLRGSQNYGYTF. As DNA, the CDR3 is TGCAGCGTTGAAGCTTGGTTGCGGGGGTCTCAAAACTATGGCTACACCTTC.

This clonotype was picked up one time. The CDR3 sequence: CASTYVGRGTEAFF. CDR3 DNA sequence: TGTGCCAGCACGTACGTTGGTCGTGGCACTGAAGCTTTCTTT. This chain uses TRBV6-6 with TRBJ1-1; D ambiguous. V was pared by 7 bases and J by 4 bases, with 16 bases between. CDR3 size: 14 residues. The germline V gene has CDR1 MNHNY and CDR2 SVGAGI (reference sequence).